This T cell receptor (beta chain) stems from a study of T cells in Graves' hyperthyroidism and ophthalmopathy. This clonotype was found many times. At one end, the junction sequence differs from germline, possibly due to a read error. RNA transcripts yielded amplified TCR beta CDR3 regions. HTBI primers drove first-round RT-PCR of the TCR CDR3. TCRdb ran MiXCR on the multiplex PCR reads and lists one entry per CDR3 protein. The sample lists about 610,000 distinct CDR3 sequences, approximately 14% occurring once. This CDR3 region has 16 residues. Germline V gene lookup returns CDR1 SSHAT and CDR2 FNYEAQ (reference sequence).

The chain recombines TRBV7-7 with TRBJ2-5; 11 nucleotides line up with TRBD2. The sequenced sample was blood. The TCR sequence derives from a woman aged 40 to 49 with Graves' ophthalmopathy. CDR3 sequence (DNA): TGTGCTAGCAGCGATAGGAGGACTAGCGGGCAAGAGACCCAGTACTTC. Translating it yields CASSDRRTSGQETQYF. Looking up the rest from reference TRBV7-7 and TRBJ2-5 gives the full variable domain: GAGVSQSPRYKVTKRGQDVTLRCDPISSHATLYWYQQALGQGPEFLTYFNYEAQPDKSGLPSDRFSAERPEGSISTLTIQRTEQRDSAMYRCASSDRRTSGQETQYFGPGTRLLVL.